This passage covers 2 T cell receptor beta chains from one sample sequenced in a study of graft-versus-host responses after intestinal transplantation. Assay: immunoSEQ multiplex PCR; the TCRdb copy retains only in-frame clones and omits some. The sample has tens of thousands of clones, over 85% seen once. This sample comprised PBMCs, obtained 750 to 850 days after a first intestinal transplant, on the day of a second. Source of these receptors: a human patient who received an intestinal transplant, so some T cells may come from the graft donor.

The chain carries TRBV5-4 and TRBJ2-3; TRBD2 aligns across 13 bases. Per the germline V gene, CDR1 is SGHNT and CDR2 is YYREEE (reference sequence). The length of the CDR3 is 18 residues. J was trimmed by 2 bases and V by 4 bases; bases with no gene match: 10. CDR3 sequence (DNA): TGTGCCAGCAGCCCTGGGACTAGCGGGACTTTTGTCACAGATACGCAGTATTTT. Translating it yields CASSPGTSGTFVTDTQYF.

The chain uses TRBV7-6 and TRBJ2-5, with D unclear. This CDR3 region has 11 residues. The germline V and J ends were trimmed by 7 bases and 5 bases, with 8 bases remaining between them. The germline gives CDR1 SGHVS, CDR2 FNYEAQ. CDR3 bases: TGTGCCAGCACGCTGGGGGAGACCCAGTACTTC. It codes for CASTLGETQYF.